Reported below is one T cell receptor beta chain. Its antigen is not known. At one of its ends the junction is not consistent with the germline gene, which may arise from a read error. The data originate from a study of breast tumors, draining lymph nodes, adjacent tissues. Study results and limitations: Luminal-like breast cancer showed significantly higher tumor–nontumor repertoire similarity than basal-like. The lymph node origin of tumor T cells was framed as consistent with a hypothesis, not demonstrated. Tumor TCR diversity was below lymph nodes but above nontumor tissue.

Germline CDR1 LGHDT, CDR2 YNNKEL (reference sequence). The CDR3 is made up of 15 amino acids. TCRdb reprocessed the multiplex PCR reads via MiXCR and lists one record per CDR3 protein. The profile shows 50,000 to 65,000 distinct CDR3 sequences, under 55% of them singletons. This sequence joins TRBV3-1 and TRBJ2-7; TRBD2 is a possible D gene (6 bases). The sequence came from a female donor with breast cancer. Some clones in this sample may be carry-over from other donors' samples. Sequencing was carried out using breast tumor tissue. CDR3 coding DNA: TGCGCCAGCAGCCAAGAGCGGGTAAGCTCCTACGAGCAGTACTTC. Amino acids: CASSQERVSSYEQYF.